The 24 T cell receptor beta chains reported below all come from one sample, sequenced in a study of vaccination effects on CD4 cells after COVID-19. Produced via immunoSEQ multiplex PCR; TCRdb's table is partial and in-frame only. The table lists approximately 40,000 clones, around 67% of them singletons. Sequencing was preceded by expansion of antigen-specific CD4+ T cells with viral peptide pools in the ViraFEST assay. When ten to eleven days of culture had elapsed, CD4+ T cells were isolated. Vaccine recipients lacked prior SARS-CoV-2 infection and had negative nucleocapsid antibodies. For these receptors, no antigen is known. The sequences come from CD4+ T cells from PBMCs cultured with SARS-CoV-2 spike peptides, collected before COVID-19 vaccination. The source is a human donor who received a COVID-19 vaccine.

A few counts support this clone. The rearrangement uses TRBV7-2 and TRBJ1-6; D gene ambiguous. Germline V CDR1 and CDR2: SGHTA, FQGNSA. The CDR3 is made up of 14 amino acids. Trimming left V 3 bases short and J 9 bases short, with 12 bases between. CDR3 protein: CASSLFGEGSPLHF. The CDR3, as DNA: TGTGCCAGCAGCTTGTTTGGAGAAGGTTCACCCCTCCACTTT.

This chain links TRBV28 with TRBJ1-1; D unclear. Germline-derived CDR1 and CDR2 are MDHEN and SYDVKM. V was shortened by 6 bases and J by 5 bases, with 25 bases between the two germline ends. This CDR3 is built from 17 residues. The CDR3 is CASSLPPRRRSGTEAFF. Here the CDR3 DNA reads TGTGCCAGCAGCCTGCCGCCCCGACGGCGGTCAGGAACTGAAGCTTTCTTT.

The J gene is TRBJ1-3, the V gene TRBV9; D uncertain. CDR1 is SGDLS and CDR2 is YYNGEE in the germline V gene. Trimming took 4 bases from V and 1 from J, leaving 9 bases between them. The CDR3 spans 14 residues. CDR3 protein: CASSPRYSGNTIYF. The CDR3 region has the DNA TGTGCCAGCAGCCCTCGGTATTCTGGAAACACCATATATTTT.

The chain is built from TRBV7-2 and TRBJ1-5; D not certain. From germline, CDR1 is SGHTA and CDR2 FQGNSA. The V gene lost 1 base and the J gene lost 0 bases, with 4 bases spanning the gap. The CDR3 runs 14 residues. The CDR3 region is CASSLEISNQPQHF. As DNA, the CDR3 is TGTGCCAGCAGCTTAGAAATTAGCAATCAGCCCCAGCATTTT.

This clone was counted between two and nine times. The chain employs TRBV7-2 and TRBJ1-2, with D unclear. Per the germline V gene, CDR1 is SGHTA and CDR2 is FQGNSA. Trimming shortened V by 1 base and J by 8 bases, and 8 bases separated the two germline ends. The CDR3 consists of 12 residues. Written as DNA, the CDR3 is TGTGCCAGCAGCTTAGTCCTAGGAGGCTACACCTTC. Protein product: CASSLVLGGYTF.

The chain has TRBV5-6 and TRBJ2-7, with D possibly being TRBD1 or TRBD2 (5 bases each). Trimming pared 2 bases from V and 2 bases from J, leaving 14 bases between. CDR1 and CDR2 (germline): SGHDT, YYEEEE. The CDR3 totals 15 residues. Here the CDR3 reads CASSFGGTGTYEQYF. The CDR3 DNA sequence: TGTGCCAGCAGCTTTGGTGGGACGGGGACCTACGAGCAGTACTTC.

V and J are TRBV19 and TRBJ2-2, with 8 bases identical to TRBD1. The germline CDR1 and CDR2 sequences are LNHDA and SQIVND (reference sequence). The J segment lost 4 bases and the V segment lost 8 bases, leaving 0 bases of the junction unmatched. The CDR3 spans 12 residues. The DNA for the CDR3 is TGTGCCAGTGACAGGGGCACCGGGGAGCTGTTTTTT. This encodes CASDRGTGELFF.

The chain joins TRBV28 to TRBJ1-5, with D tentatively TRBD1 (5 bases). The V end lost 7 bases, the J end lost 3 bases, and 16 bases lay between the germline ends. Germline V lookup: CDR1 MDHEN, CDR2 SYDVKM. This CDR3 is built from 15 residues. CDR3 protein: CASISAGVSNQPQHF. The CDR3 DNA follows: TGTGCCAGCATAAGTGCGGGGGTATCCAATCAGCCCCAGCATTTT.

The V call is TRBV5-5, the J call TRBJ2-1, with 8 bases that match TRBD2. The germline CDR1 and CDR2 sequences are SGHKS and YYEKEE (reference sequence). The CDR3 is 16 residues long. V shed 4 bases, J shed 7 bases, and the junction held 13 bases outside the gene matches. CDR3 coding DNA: TGTGCCAGCAGCCCCAGGGTTGCGGGAGGATGGAATGAGCAGTTCTTC. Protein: CASSPRVAGGWNEQFF.

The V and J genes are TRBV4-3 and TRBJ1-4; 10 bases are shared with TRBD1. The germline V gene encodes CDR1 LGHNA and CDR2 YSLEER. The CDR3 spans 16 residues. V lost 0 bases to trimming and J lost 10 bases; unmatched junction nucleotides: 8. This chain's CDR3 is CASSQERTGGVGKLFF. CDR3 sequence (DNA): TGCGCCAGCAGCCAAGAAAGGACAGGGGGGGTCGGAAAACTGTTTTTT.

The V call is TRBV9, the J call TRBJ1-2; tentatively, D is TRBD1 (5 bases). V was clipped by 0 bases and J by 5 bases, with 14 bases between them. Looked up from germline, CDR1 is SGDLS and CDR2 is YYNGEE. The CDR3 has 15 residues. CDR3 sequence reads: CASSVGTPRGYGYTF. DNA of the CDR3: TGTGCCAGCAGCGTAGGGACACCCCGGGGGTATGGCTACACCTTC.

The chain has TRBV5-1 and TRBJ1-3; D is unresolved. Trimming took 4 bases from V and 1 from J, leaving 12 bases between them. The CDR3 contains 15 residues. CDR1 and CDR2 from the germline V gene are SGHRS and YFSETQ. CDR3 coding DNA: TGCGCCAGCAGCCTGTCGGGCAATTCTGGAAACACCATATATTTT. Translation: CASSLSGNSGNTIYF.

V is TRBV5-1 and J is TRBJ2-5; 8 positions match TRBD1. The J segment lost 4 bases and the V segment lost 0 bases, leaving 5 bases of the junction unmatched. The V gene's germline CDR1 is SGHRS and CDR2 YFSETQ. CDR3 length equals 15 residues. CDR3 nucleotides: TGCGCCAGCAGCTTGGGACAGGGGCGTGGAGAGACCCAGTACTTC. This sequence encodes CASSLGQGRGETQYF.

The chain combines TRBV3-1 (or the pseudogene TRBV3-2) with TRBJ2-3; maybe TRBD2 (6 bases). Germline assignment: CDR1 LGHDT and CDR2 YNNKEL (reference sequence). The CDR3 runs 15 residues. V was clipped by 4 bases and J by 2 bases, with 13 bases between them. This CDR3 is CASSLPGGPTDTQYF. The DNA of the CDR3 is TGTGCCAGCAGCCTCCCCGGGGGACCCACAGATACGCAGTATTTT.

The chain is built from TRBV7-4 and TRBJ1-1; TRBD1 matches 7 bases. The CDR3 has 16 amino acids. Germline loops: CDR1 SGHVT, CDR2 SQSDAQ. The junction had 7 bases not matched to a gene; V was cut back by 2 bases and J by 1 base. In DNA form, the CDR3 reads TGTGCCAGCAGCTTAAAGGCAGGGGGAACGAACACTGAAGCTTTCTTT. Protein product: CASSLKAGGTNTEAFF.

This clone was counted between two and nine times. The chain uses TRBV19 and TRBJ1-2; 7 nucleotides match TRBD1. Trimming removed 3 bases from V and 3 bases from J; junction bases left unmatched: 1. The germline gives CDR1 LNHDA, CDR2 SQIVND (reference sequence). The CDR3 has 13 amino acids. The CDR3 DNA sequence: TGTGCCAGTAGTATTGACAGGGACTATGGCTACACCTTC. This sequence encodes CASSIDRDYGYTF.

The CDR3 region has the DNA TGCGCCAGCAGCCTGAGGGAGTTTAATGGCTACACCTTC. Amino acid sequence: CASSLREFNGYTF. The chain is built from TRBV5-1 and TRBJ1-2, with unresolved D. V was cut by 4 bases and J by 6 bases, with 13 bases left in between. Looked up from germline, CDR1 is SGHRS and CDR2 is YFSETQ. This CDR3 spans 13 amino acids. Variable domain in full (rest from reference TRBV5-1 and TRBJ1-2): KAGVTQTPRYLIKTRGQQVTLSCSPISGHRSVSWYQQTPGQGLQFLFEYFSETQRNKGNFPGRFSGRQFSNSRSEMNVSTLELGDSALYLCASSLREFNGYTFGSGTRLTVV.

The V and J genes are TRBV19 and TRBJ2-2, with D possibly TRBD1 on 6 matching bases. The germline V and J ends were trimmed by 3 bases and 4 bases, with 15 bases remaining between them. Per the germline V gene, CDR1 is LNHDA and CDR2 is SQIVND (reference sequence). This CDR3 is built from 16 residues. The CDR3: CASSIRPGAPTGELFF. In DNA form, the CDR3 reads TGTGCCAGTAGTATTCGGCCAGGGGCGCCCACCGGGGAGCTGTTTTTT.

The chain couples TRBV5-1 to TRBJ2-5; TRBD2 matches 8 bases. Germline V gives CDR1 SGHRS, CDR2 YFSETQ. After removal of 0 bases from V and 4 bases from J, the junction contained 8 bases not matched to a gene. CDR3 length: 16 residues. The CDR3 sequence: CASSLAGRGGGETQYF. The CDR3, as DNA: TGCGCCAGCAGCTTGGCCGGACGGGGGGGTGGAGAGACCCAGTACTTC.

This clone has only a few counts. CDR3 in amino acids: CSVRETVNEKLFF. The CDR3 DNA sequence: TGCAGCGTTCGGGAGACGGTGAATGAAAAACTGTTTTTT. This chain connects TRBV29-1 to TRBJ1-4; D is unclear. Germline CDR1 SQVTM, CDR2 ANQGSEA. The CDR3 contains 13 residues. The ends were cut back, 5 bases at V and 5 bases at J, with 12 bases in the middle.

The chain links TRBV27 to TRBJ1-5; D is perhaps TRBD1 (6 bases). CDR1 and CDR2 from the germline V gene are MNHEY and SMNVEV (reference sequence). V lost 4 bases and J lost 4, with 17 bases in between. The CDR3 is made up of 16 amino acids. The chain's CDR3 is CASSSNRVRRNQPQHF. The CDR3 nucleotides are TGTGCCAGCAGTTCAAACAGGGTCCGGAGGAATCAGCCCCAGCATTTT.

The CDR3 loop reads CASSLLRGRGYNEQFF. The DNA of the CDR3 is TGTGCCAGCAGCTTGTTGCGCGGGAGGGGCTACAATGAGCAGTTCTTC. V is TRBV5-6 and J is TRBJ2-1; TRBD2 matches 9 bases. This CDR3 is 16 amino acids long. Germline V gives CDR1 SGHDT, CDR2 YYEEEE. The ends lost 1 base at V and 3 bases at J; junction bases unmatched: 5.

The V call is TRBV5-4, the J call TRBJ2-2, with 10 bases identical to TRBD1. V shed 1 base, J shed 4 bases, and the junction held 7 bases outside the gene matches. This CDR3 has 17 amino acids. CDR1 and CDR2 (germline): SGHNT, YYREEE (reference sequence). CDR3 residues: CASSLFGTGASTGELFF. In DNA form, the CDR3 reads TGTGCCAGCAGCTTGTTTGGGACAGGGGCTAGCACCGGGGAGCTGTTTTTT.

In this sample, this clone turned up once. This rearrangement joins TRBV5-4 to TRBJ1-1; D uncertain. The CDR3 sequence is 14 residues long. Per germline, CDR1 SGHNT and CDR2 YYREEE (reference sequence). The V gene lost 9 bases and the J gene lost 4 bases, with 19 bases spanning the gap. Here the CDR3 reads CATRTWGSGTEAFF. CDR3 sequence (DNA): TGTGCCACTCGAACTTGGGGTTCCGGCACTGAAGCTTTCTTT.